This note documents a single T cell receptor (beta chain) sequence. Its target is not known. These data belong to a study of CD8+CD57+ T cells in acquired aplastic anemia. Study-wide background: The average for DNA from sorted CD4+ and CD8+ cells was around 3.4 ug. Study results and caveats: Overlap between patients and controls comprised some 31 CD8+ CDR3 sequences. CD8+ Simpson's diversity did not differ significantly between patients and controls.

Per germline, CDR1 LNHDA and CDR2 SQIVND (reference sequence). V lost 0 bases, J lost 10 bases, and 13 bases lay in between. The CDR3 totals 15 residues. Both TCR beta VDJ combination and CDR3 sequence profiling were carried out. Genomic DNA was the template for this profiling. Each CDR3 protein is one row after TCRdb ran MiXCR on the reads. The sample shows about 180,000 distinct CDR3 sequences, 46% of them seen only once. V gene TRBV19 combines with J gene TRBJ1-6; no definite D call. Sequencing was carried out using sorted CD4+, CD8+, or CD8+CD57+ T cells (not recorded which) from PBMCs. The TCR sequence derives from a human donor in good health. Here the CDR3 DNA reads TGTGCCAGTAGTATAGATCGAGCCGCTCAGTCACCCCTCCACTTT. As protein: CASSIDRAAQSPLHF.